The 31 T cell receptor beta chains below all came from one sample that was sequenced in a study of human T cells and chemical hapten exposure. Described time point: patch test 2, 6 weeks after DPC sensitization. Noted treatment: therapeutic diphenylcyclopropenone sensitization with weekly scalp DPC. MiXCR, run by TCRdb on the RACE reads, gives a single entry per CDR3 protein. The sample contains approximately 75,000 distinct CDR3 sequences, around 7.9% of which appear only once. The sample was whole blood, taken in connection with sensitization to the hapten diphenylcyclopropenone (DPC). The source of these receptors is a woman aged 45-59 years with alopecia areata. Some clones in this sample may be carry-over from other donors' samples.

This clonotype was observed a handful of times. The V call is TRBV20-1, the J call TRBJ1-5; unclear D gene. CDR1 and CDR2 from the germline V gene are DFQATT and SNEGSKA (reference sequence). This CDR3 has 12 amino acids. V dropped 7 bases and J dropped 4 bases, with 11 bases sitting between them. The CDR3 DNA reads as TGCAGTGTCGGCAGGAGGAATCAGCCCCAGCATTTT. This encodes CSVGRRNQPQHF.

This clonotype has only a few counts. V usage is TRBV6-2 or TRBV6-3 and J usage is TRBJ2-1; 10 nucleotides align to TRBD1. The V gene end was trimmed by 6 bases and the J gene end by 1 base; junction bases not matched to a gene: 6. The CDR3 is made up of 16 amino acids. CDR1 MNHEY and CDR2 SVGEGT come from the germline V gene. The CDR3 DNA is TGTGCCAGCAGAACCCCGGGACAGGGGTCCTACAATGAGCAGTTCTTC. This translates into CASRTPGQGSYNEQFF.

This clonotype has a handful of counts. V and J are TRBV7-2 and TRBJ2-3; D is possibly TRBD2 (6 bases). V lost 3 bases to trimming and J lost 0 bases, with 10 bases between them. The CDR3 contains 15 residues. Looked up from germline, CDR1 is SGHTA and CDR2 is FQGNSA. This CDR3 reads CASSFPRGSTDTQYF. The CDR3 coding sequence is TGTGCCAGCAGCTTTCCGCGGGGAAGCACAGATACGCAGTATTTT.

This clonotype was recorded a few times. The chain uses TRBV27 and TRBJ2-1; D is possibly TRBD2 (5 bases). Germline-derived CDR1 and CDR2 are MNHEY and SMNVEV (reference sequence). V was pared by 3 bases and J by 8 bases, with 14 bases between. This CDR3 has 14 amino acids. CDR3 DNA sequence: TGTGCCAGCAGTTTCGACGGGATCTATGATGAGCAGTTCTTC. Its translation: CASSFDGIYDEQFF.

This sequence joins TRBV5-1 and TRBJ2-1; D perhaps matches TRBD2 (5 bases). From germline, CDR1 is SGHRS and CDR2 YFSETQ. Trimming removed 4 bases from V and 0 bases from J, with 14 bases in between. This CDR3 has 16 amino acids. The CDR3 sequence is CASSPDERSSYNEQFF. The CDR3 region has the DNA TGCGCCAGCAGCCCCGACGAGCGGAGCTCCTACAATGAGCAGTTCTTC.

There are a few counts of this clonotype. In DNA, the CDR3 is TGTGCCAGCAGTGAAAGTCGACAGGGTGAAGCTTTCTTT. Translating gives CASSESRQGEAFF. V usage is TRBV2 and J usage is TRBJ1-1; TRBD1 agrees at 7 bases. With 2 bases clipped from V and 7 bases from J, the junction kept 4 bases outside the gene matches. The CDR3 is made up of 13 amino acids. Germline CDR1 reads SNHLY; CDR2 reads FYNNEI.

This chain connects TRBV7-3 to TRBJ2-1, with 11 bases that match TRBD2. From germline, CDR1 is SGHTA and CDR2 FQGTGA. V was pared by 5 bases and J by 10 bases, with 7 bases of the junction left unmatched. The CDR3 has 14 residues. CDR3 nucleotides: TGTGCCAGCAGCCTTGCACTAGCGGGGGCGGAGCAGTTCTTC. This codes for CASSLALAGAEQFF.

This clonotype was picked up a small number of times. The rearrangement uses TRBV4-1 and TRBJ1-5, with 8 positions matching TRBD1. The CDR3 has 14 residues. From germline, CDR1 is MGHRA and CDR2 YSYEKL. Trimming cost V 4 bases and J 3 bases; bases outside gene matches: 2. CDR3 amino acids: CASSLTGDNQPQHF. The CDR3 DNA sequence: TGCGCCAGCAGCCTGACAGGGGACAATCAGCCCCAGCATTTT.

Many counts were recorded for this clonotype. This chain's CDR3 is CASSPSTQGAGGYTF. CDR3 DNA: TGTGCCAGCAGCCCATCGACACAGGGGGCAGGAGGCTACACCTTC. The J gene is TRBJ1-2, the V gene TRBV27; 9 nucleotides align to TRBD1. The CDR3 covers 15 residues. V dropped 6 bases and J dropped 8; count of bases not matched to a gene: 13. Germline CDR1 MNHEY, CDR2 SMNVEV (reference sequence).

This clonotype has a count of ten or more. The DNA for the CDR3 is TGTGCCAGCAGCTACTTTACTACGACCGGGACGGTCAGCAATCAGCCCCAGCATTTT. Its protein product is CASSYFTTTGTVSNQPQHF. The chain links TRBV5-8 to TRBJ1-5; D is perhaps TRBD1 (5 bases). V dropped 3 bases and J dropped 1 base, with 23 bases sitting between them. This CDR3 contains 19 residues. Germline-derived CDR1 and CDR2 are SGHTS and YDEGEE.

The V call is TRBV6-2 or TRBV6-3, the J call TRBJ2-3; a weak D match, TRBD2 (6 bases). Trimming stripped 0 bases from V and 1 base from J, with 11 bases between. The CDR3 totals 16 residues. Germline V lookup: CDR1 MNHEY, CDR2 SVGEGT. This CDR3 reads CASSYSPGEGTDTQYF. The CDR3 coding sequence is TGTGCCAGCAGTTACTCACCGGGAGAGGGCACAGATACGCAGTATTTT.

A few counts support this clonotype. The chain couples TRBV11-2 to TRBJ2-5, with 8 positions matching TRBD2. This CDR3 is built from 16 residues. Germline CDR1 and CDR2: SGHAT and FQNNGV. After removal of 5 bases from V and 3 bases from J, the junction contained 11 bases not matched to a gene. CDR3: CASSPFSGMREETQYF. The CDR3 coding sequence is TGTGCCAGCAGCCCCTTTAGCGGGATGCGGGAAGAGACCCAGTACTTC.

The chain couples TRBV28 to TRBJ1-5; D is unresolved. Germline V gene sequence: CDR1 MDHEN, CDR2 SYDVKM. The CDR3 covers 15 residues. V was shortened by 6 bases and J by 0 bases, with 12 bases between the two germline ends. CDR3 region: CASSLGGFSNQPQHF. The CDR3 DNA sequence: TGTGCCAGCAGCCTTGGCGGATTTAGCAATCAGCCCCAGCATTTT.

The J gene is TRBJ2-1, the V gene TRBV20-1, with 14 bases that match TRBD2. The germline V gene has CDR1 DFQATT and CDR2 SNEGSKA (reference sequence). Losses at the gene ends were 5 bases for V and 9 bases for J; bases not matched to a gene: 6. The CDR3 is made up of 14 amino acids. Here the CDR3 DNA reads TGCAGTGCTCCGGGACTAGCGGGAGTCGGTGAGCAGTTCTTC. The encoded protein is CSAPGLAGVGEQFF.

This clonotype was counted between two and nine times. The chain joins TRBV10-3 to TRBJ2-5, with D perhaps TRBD2 (6 bases). Trimming left V 9 bases short and J 1 base short, with 15 bases between. The CDR3 loop spans 14 amino acids. Germline V gives CDR1 ENHRY, CDR2 SYGVKD. The CDR3 DNA reads TGTGCCATTTGGGACTCATGGGGCCAAGAGACCCAGTACTTC. Protein product: CAIWDSWGQETQYF.

The sample holds a few counts of this clonotype. The chain combines TRBV18 with TRBJ1-5, with D hard to call. The CDR3 spans 15 residues. Trimming shortened V by 3 bases and J by 5 bases, and 14 bases separated the two germline ends. CDR1 KGHSH and CDR2 LQKENI come from the germline V gene. CDR3: CASSPTGSRDQPQHF. In DNA, the CDR3 is TGTGCCAGCTCACCGACGGGAAGTCGAGATCAGCCCCAGCATTTT.

This clonotype showed up just a few times. V is TRBV6-1 and J is TRBJ1-5; 12 nucleotides align to TRBD1. This CDR3 region has 15 residues. Looked up from germline, CDR1 is MNHNS and CDR2 is SASEGT. The J segment lost 7 bases and the V segment lost 1 base, leaving 2 bases of the junction unmatched. The CDR3 is CASSEEGTGGQPQHF. CDR3 DNA: TGTGCCAGCAGTGAAGAGGGGACAGGGGGCCAGCCCCAGCATTTT.

V is TRBV4-1 and J is TRBJ2-7, with 7 nucleotides matching TRBD2. The ends lost 6 bases at V and 2 bases at J; junction bases unmatched: 7. The CDR3 length is 14 residues. Per the germline V gene, CDR1 is MGHRA and CDR2 is YSYEKL. CDR3 sequence: CASSRGGQTYEQYF. The CDR3 DNA sequence: TGCGCCAGCAGTCGGGGAGGGCAAACCTACGAGCAGTACTTC.

This clonotype has only a few counts. The V and J genes are TRBV12-3 or TRBV12-4 and TRBJ2-5; unclear D gene. Trimming removed 6 bases from V and 0 bases from J, with 8 bases in between. This CDR3 contains 13 residues. CDR3 DNA sequence: TGTGCCAGCAGCCACCCGTACCAAGAGACCCAGTACTTC. Protein product: CASSHPYQETQYF.

This clonotype came up many times. The chain employs TRBV12-3 or TRBV12-4 and TRBJ2-3, with a possible D match to TRBD2 (5 bases). The CDR3 is made up of 15 amino acids. V lost 5 bases and J 2 bases, leaving 14 bases between the germline ends. For the CDR3, the DNA is TGTGCCAGCAGTCCAGGCGGGTCCGACACAGATACGCAGTATTTT. Its protein product is CASSPGGSDTDTQYF.

This clonotype occurred many times. The chain joins TRBV29-1 to TRBJ2-7; 7 bases are shared with TRBD2. The V gene end was trimmed by 2 bases and the J gene end by 12 bases; junction bases not matched to a gene: 4. CDR1 and CDR2 from the germline V gene are SQVTM and ANQGSEA. The CDR3 runs to 10 residues. This chain's CDR3 is CSVESGGRYF. The CDR3, as DNA: TGCAGCGTTGAATCGGGAGGTCGGTACTTC.

This clonotype appeared a few times. The V gene is TRBV28, the J gene TRBJ1-5; D gene ambiguous. Trimming took off 3 bases at V and 0 bases at J, with 15 bases between the two ends. Germline V gene sequence: CDR1 MDHEN, CDR2 SYDVKM. The CDR3 is made up of 17 amino acids. The CDR3 nucleotides are TGTGCCAGCAGTTTCCCCAGCCCTGGGCGTAGCAATCAGCCCCAGCATTTT. Its translation: CASSFPSPGRSNQPQHF. The whole variable domain, remainder taken from reference TRBV28 and TRBJ1-5, is DVKVTQSSRYLVKRTGEKVFLECVQDMDHENMFWYRQDPGLGLRLIYFSYDVKMKEKGDIPEGYSVSREKKERFSLILESASTNQTSMYLCASSFPSPGRSNQPQHFGDGTRLSIL.

The table lists this clonotype with a few counts. This chain uses TRBV29-1 with TRBJ1-2, with D perhaps TRBD1 (6 bases). This CDR3 region has 13 residues. Germline values: CDR1 SQVTM, CDR2 ANQGSEA. Trimming stripped 5 bases from V and 3 bases from J, with 13 bases between. Here the CDR3 reads CSVNRVGDYGYTF. The DNA of the CDR3 is TGCAGCGTTAACAGGGTTGGAGACTATGGCTACACCTTC. Filled out from reference TRBV29-1 and TRBJ1-2, the complete variable domain reads SAVISQKPSRDICQRGTSLTIQCQVDSQVTMMFWYRQQPGQSLTLIATANQGSEATYESGFVIDKFPISRPNLTFSTLTVSNMSPEDSSIYLCSVNRVGDYGYTFGSGTRLTVV.

There are a few counts of this clonotype. V and J are TRBV6-2 or TRBV6-3 and TRBJ1-4; D is undetermined. Trimming stripped 0 bases from V and 8 bases from J, with 13 bases between. The CDR3 has 15 amino acids. Per germline, CDR1 MNHEY and CDR2 SVGEGT. The CDR3 spells CASSYSRPVKEKLFF. In nucleotides, the CDR3 is TGTGCCAGCAGTTACTCGAGACCCGTAAAGGAAAAACTGTTTTTT.

This clonotype showed up many times. The chain uses TRBV29-1 and TRBJ1-4; TRBD1 is a possible D gene (5 bases). CDR1 SQVTM and CDR2 ANQGSEA come from the germline V gene. CDR3 length: 15 residues. Deletions cut 5 bases from V and 8 bases from J, with 21 bases between. The CDR3: CSVSDNPRGYEKLFF. CDR3 sequence (DNA): TGCAGCGTTTCGGACAATCCCCGGGGGTACGAAAAACTGTTTTTT.

This sequence joins TRBV7-3 and TRBJ2-2; the D gene is possibly TRBD2 (6 bases). V dropped 6 bases and J dropped 6 bases, with 17 bases sitting between them. The CDR3 contains 15 residues. The germline V gene encodes CDR1 SGHTA and CDR2 FQGTGA. CDR3: CASRRQSGDAGELFF. CDR3 coding DNA: TGTGCCAGCAGACGCCAATCGGGGGACGCCGGGGAGCTGTTTTTT.

There are many counts of this clonotype. This chain joins TRBV3-1 and TRBJ1-5; D is uncertain. Trimming shortened V by 0 bases and J by 7 bases, and 13 bases separated the two germline ends. The CDR3 contains 15 residues. CDR1 and CDR2 (germline): LGHDT, YNNKEL (reference sequence). The CDR3 DNA sequence: TGTGCCAGCAGCCAAGACTCCTCAATCTGGCAGCCCCAGCATTTT. It yields the protein CASSQDSSIWQPQHF.

The chain combines TRBV29-1 with TRBJ2-3; D remains ambiguous. From germline, CDR1 is SQVTM and CDR2 ANQGSEA. V was pared by 6 bases and J by 0 bases, with 13 bases between. CDR3 length equals 14 residues. DNA for the CDR3: TGCAGCGTCCGACTGGGCCTAAGCACAGATACGCAGTATTTT. This gives the protein CSVRLGLSTDTQYF.

The chain links TRBV2 to TRBJ1-1; 8 positions match TRBD1. With V trimmed by 4 bases and J by 5 bases, 6 bases remained unmatched. Per germline, CDR1 SNHLY and CDR2 FYNNEI. The CDR3 loop spans 14 amino acids. In DNA form, the CDR3 reads TGTGCCAGCAGTGGTGACAGGGGAAGGACTGAAGCTTTCTTT. Protein product: CASSGDRGRTEAFF.

This clonotype was counted a few times. This chain connects TRBV2 to TRBJ1-1, with D uncertain. The germline V gene has CDR1 SNHLY and CDR2 FYNNEI. With 8 bases removed from V and 5 bases from J, the gap between germline ends came to 18 bases. The CDR3 is 14 residues long. The CDR3 coding sequence is TGTGCCAGCCTGCGGCGGGAGATGGGGACTGAAGCTTTCTTT. Protein sequence: CASLRREMGTEAFF.

This clonotype showed up just a few times. The J gene is TRBJ2-1, the V gene TRBV24-1; 10 bases are shared with TRBD2. This CDR3 region has 16 residues. After removal of 0 bases from V and 6 bases from J, the junction contained 4 bases not matched to a gene. Germline lookup yields CDR1 KGHDR and CDR2 SFDVKD. The CDR3 coding sequence is TGTGCCACCAGTGATTTGGGGCTAGCGGGAGTCAATGAGCAGTTCTTC. Translating it yields CATSDLGLAGVNEQFF.